This note documents a single TCR beta chain sequence. Its specific antigen is unknown. No much larger clone is present one base from it, and per-base qualities are unavailable. For CDR1 and CDR2, the germline V gene (reference sequence) lists SEHNR and FQNEAQ. Cut back by 5 bases and 9 bases, the V and J ends lie 17 bases apart. The cysteine opens and the phenylalanine closes a CDR3 of 15 amino acids. The sequence is cut down to CDR3 DNA, 45 bases in frame from base 1. The run used an Illumina HiSeq 1500. TCRdb redid the processing of the public reads, applying fastp at Q25 and MiXCR, and retained in-frame beta chains. Each record represents a unique CDR3 protein, reported with the most common genes and DNA among its rows. The sample table shows approximately 770,000 distinct CDR3 sequences, and 25% to 30% are seen once. The top ten clones comprise about 12% of the sample. This specimen belongs to a study of T cell repertoires in cytomegalovirus infection (dated by TCRdb to the late 2010s). Looking at the study overall: Recently identified HLA-C-restricted CMV epitopes, whose presentation resists viral immunomodulation, were targeted by peptide stimulations together with well-studied HLA-B-restricted epitopes. Donor HLA type was relevant to the analysis, as public TCR beta signatures indicated carriage of CMV infection together with the matching HLA type.

The intended sense of this specimen's treatment or condition label: in vitro stimulation with specific CMV peptide epitopes to enrich CMV-specific T cells. Overall study results and their limits: Carriers of CMV infection plus the relevant HLA type were discriminated by the cumulative frequency of public TCR beta family members in the study cohort and in an independent approximately 340-donor cohort. The ex vivo response was dominated by HLA-C-restricted CMV-specific TCR beta clonotypes, which also provided the single most frequent clonotype in two of eight donors.

The material was cultured CD8+ T cells from PBMCs, obtained from culture after CMV antigen stimulation. The TCR originated in a human donor in good health (CMV status not recorded). Some clones in this sample may be carry-over from other donors' samples. The V and J segments used are TRBV7-9 and TRBJ1-6; TRBD1 is a possible D gene, resting on 5 matching bases. Here the CDR3 is given as CASSPQAGGGSPLHF. In nucleotide form, the sequence is TGTGCCAGCAGCCCACAGGCTGGGGGAGGTTCACCCCTCCACTTT.